The present entry profiles one T cell receptor (beta chain) with its context. This sample was taken from a study of T cells after yellow fever vaccination. Using its own MiXCR run on the 5' RACE reads, TCRdb lists one record per CDR3 protein. The table includes 130,000 or so distinct CDR3 sequences, 13% to 15% detected once. The CDR3 has 15 amino acids. With 4 bases clipped from V and 7 bases from J, the junction kept 9 bases outside the gene matches. CDR1 is MGHRA and CDR2 is YSYEKL in the germline V gene. J is TRBJ2-7 and V is TRBV4-1, with 11 bases that match TRBD1. This TCR was recovered from a man aged 18 to 29 who received the YFV17D yellow fever vaccine. The starting material was CD8+ T cells sorted from PBMCs, obtained 5 days after the yellow fever booster vaccination. The CDR3 protein is CASSPRDRGSGEQYF. As DNA, the CDR3 is TGCGCCAGCAGCCCCCGGGACAGGGGGTCTGGTGAGCAGTACTTC.